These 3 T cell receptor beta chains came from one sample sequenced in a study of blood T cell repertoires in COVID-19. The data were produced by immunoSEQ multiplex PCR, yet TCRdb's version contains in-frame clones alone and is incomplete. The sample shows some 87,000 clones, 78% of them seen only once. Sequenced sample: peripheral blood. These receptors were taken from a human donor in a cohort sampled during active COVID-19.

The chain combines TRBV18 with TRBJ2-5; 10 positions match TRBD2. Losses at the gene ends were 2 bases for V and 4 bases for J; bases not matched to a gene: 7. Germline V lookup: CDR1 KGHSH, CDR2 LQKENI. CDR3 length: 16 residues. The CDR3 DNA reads TGTGCCAGCTCACCATCACAAGCGGGAGGGCGAGAGACCCAGTACTTC. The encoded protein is CASSPSQAGGRETQYF.

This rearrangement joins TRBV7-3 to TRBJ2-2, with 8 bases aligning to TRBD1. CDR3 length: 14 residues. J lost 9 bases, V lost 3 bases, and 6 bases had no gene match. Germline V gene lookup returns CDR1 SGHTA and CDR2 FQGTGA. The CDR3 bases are TGTGCCAGCAGCTTTGGGACAGGCCTCCGGGAGCTGTTTTTT. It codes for CASSFGTGLRELFF.

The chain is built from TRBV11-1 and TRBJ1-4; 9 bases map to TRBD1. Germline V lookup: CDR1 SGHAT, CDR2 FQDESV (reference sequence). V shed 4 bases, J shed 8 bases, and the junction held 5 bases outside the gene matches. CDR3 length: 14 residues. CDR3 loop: CASSSQGAHEKLFF. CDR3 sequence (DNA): TGTGCCAGCAGCTCACAGGGGGCGCACGAAAAACTGTTTTTT.